The rows below give T cell receptor beta chains drawn from one sample of a study of OX40 agonist ivuxolimab in advanced cancers. Clones were read by immunoSEQ multiplex PCR, and TCRdb kept only the in-frame ones, dropping some. In the table there are about 81,000 clones, about 93% of which are singletons. This specimen consisted of CD4+ or CD8+ T cells sorted from blood, obtained in a trial of the OX40 agonist ivuxolimab. Source of these receptors: an adult with an advanced solid tumor such as melanoma, head and neck, liver or kidney cancer. The CDR3 runs from the conserved cysteine through the conserved F or W. D genes are given only for firm matches. Size tells how often a clone was seen (once, few, many) or the class of an expanded clone, and some rows leave it out.

size: -
D: -
V: TRBV4-3
J: TRBJ1-1
DNA: TGCGCCAGCAGCCAAGACCCAGGGCTATCTGAAGCTTTCTTT
CDR3: CASSQDPGLSEAFF

size: -
D: -
V: TRBV11-2
J: TRBJ1-2
DNA: TGTGCCAGCAGCGACGCAGCCTATGGCTACACCTTC
CDR3: CASSDAAYGYTF

size: -
D: TRBD1
V: TRBV11-2
J: TRBJ1-2
DNA: TGTGCCAGCAGCTTAGCAGGGGGCCATGGCTACACCTTC
CDR3: CASSLAGGHGYTF

size: -
D: TRBD1
V: TRBV6-1
J: TRBJ2-4
DNA: TGTGCCAGTCGACAGGGGTCCAAAAACATTCAGTACTTC
CDR3: CASRQGSKNIQYF

size: -
D: -
V: TRBV4-1
J: TRBJ2-2
DNA: TGCGCCAGCAGCGAGCTGGGGCAGAGCTCCTTCAACACCGGGGAGCTGTTTTTT
CDR3: CASSELGQSSFNTGELFF

size: -
D: -
V: TRBV20-1
J: TRBJ2-1
DNA: TGCAGTGCTGGGACCCTGGGGCAGTTCTTC
CDR3: CSAGTLGQFF

size: -
D: -
V: TRBV28
J: TRBJ2-5
DNA: TGTGCCAGCAGCCGCGGCAGGTGGGGGCAAGAGACCCAGTACTTC
CDR3: CASSRGRWGQETQYF

size: -
D: TRBD1
V: TRBV7-2
J: TRBJ2-7
DNA: TGTGCCAGCAGCTATGGGACAGGGCCCTACGAGCAGTACTTC
CDR3: CASSYGTGPYEQYF

size: -
D: -
V: TRBV28
J: TRBJ1-4
DNA: TGTGCCAGCAGTGCGGACGATGAAAAACTGTTTTTT
CDR3: CASSADDEKLFF

size: -
D: -
V: TRBV30
J: TRBJ2-7
DNA: TGTGCCTGGACAGTTGCTAGCGCCTACGAGCAGTACTTC
CDR3: CAWTVASAYEQYF

size: -
D: -
V: TRBV4-3
J: TRBJ2-7
DNA: TGCGCCAGCAGCCAAGATAGCACTTACGAGCAGTACTTC
CDR3: CASSQDSTYEQYF

size: -
D: TRBD1
V: TRBV6-1
J: TRBJ1-1
DNA: TGTGCCAGCAGTGAGAGGTGGACAGGGCCGAACACTGAAGCTTTCTTT
CDR3: CASSERWTGPNTEAFF

size: -
D: TRBD2
V: TRBV4-3
J: TRBJ2-1
DNA: TGCGCCAGCAGCCAAGATCTGGGCGGGAGATACAATGAGCAGTTCTTC
CDR3: CASSQDLGGRYNEQFF

size: -
D: TRBD2
V: TRBV4-1
J: TRBJ2-1
DNA: TGCGCCAGCAGCCAAGAGCGCCGACTAGCCAACAATGAGCAGTTCTTC
CDR3: CASSQERRLANNEQFF

size: -
D: TRBD1
V: TRBV6-1
J: TRBJ2-7
DNA: TGTGCCAGCAGTGAAACATTAGGACAGGGGGGGAACGAGCAGTACTTC
CDR3: CASSETLGQGGNEQYF

size: -
D: TRBD2
V: TRBV5-1
J: TRBJ2-7
DNA: TGCGCCAGCAGCTTGACCAGCGGGGGCCGCTATATCTTAGGGACCTACGAGCAGTACTTC
CDR3: CASSLTSGGRYILGTYEQYF

size: few
D: -
V: TRBV27
J: TRBJ2-7
DNA: TGTGCCAGCAGTTTCGGGCGGACCTACGAGCAGTACTTC
CDR3: CASSFGRTYEQYF

size: -
D: -
V: TRBV18
J: TRBJ1-1
DNA: TGTGCCAGCTCACCCCCGGGTACTGAAGCTTTCTTT
CDR3: CASSPPGTEAFF

size: -
D: TRBD2
V: TRBV9
J: TRBJ2-3
DNA: TGTGCCAGCAGCGTAGCAGGGCGGGGGGGCCTAGATACGCAGTATTTT
CDR3: CASSVAGRGGLDTQYF

size: -
D: TRBD2
V: TRBV7-9
J: TRBJ2-2
DNA: TGTGCCAGCAGCCCGCGCGCAGCGGGGTGGAACACCGGGGAGCTGTTTTTT
CDR3: CASSPRAAGWNTGELFF

size: once
D: -
V: TRBV5-6
J: TRBJ1-1
DNA: TGTGCCAGCAGCTCAGACAGGACTGAGGCTTTCTTT
CDR3: CASSSDRTEAFF

size: -
D: -
V: TRBV27
J: TRBJ2-1
DNA: TGTGCCAGCAGTTCCCGTGGGCTTAACAATGAGCAGTTCTTC
CDR3: CASSSRGLNNEQFF

size: -
D: TRBD1
V: TRBV9
J: TRBJ1-1
DNA: TGTGCCAGCAGCGTAGATCCAGGGGGGATGAACACTGAAGCTTTCTTT
CDR3: CASSVDPGGMNTEAFF

size: -
D: -
V: TRBV6-6
J: TRBJ2-7
DNA: TGTGCCAGCAGTTACGGTCGGAAGGAACTATCGTACTTC
CDR3: CASSYGRKELSYF

size: -
D: -
V: TRBV2
J: TRBJ2-3
DNA: TGTGCCAGCAGTCGGTTGGGGGGAGGCACAGATACGCAGTATTTT
CDR3: CASSRLGGGTDTQYF

size: -
D: TRBD2
V: TRBV6-5
J: TRBJ2-3
DNA: TGTGCCAGCAGTTACGGCCTAGCGGGGGTGGGAGATACGCAGTATTTT
CDR3: CASSYGLAGVGDTQYF

size: -
D: TRBD2
V: TRBV7-2
J: TRBJ2-7
DNA: TGTGCCAGCAGCTCTGCTAGCGGGAGTGGCCACGAGCAGTACTTC
CDR3: CASSSASGSGHEQYF

size: -
D: -
V: TRBV7-9
J: TRBJ1-5
DNA: TGTGCCAGCAGCTTAGCCTCAGATCCGGTGGGTCCCCAGCATTTT
CDR3: CASSLASDPVGPQHF

size: once
D: -
V: TRBV11-2
J: TRBJ2-2
DNA: TGTGCCAGCAGCTTAGAGCTCCTGGCTAGGGAGCTGTTTTTT
CDR3: CASSLELLARELFF

size: -
D: -
V: TRBV4-1
J: TRBJ2-7
DNA: TGCGCCAGCAGCCCGGGACCTCTCTCCTACGAGCAGTACTTC
CDR3: CASSPGPLSYEQYF

size: -
D: -
V: TRBV4-1
J: TRBJ1-1
DNA: TGCGCCAGCAGCCAACGATTGAACACTGAAGCTTTCTTT
CDR3: CASSQRLNTEAFF

size: -
D: -
V: TRBV5-1
J: TRBJ1-3
DNA: TGCGCCAGCAGCCTGGGGACGGACTCTGGAAACACCATATATTTT
CDR3: CASSLGTDSGNTIYF

size: -
D: TRBD2
V: TRBV5-4
J: TRBJ2-1
DNA: TGTGCCAGCAGCTATAGGGACGCGGGAGGGAATGAGCAGTTCTTC
CDR3: CASSYRDAGGNEQFF

size: -
D: -
V: TRBV9
J: TRBJ1-1
DNA: TGTGCCAGCAGCGTAGGAATAGGAGTGAACACTGAAGCTTTCTTT
CDR3: CASSVGIGVNTEAFF

size: -
D: TRBD1
V: TRBV19
J: TRBJ1-1
DNA: TGTGCCAGTAGTCCGCCGAGACAGGGCGACACTGAAGCTTTCTTT
CDR3: CASSPPRQGDTEAFF

size: -
D: -
V: TRBV9
J: TRBJ2-7
DNA: TGTGCCAGCGGAGTAGGGGCAGTTTCCTACGAGCAGTACTTC
CDR3: CASGVGAVSYEQYF

size: -
D: -
V: TRBV9
J: TRBJ2-3
DNA: TGTGCCAGCAGCGTACAGGGAGGGGGAAGCACAGATACGCAGTATTTT
CDR3: CASSVQGGGSTDTQYF

size: -
D: -
V: TRBV6-6
J: TRBJ2-1
DNA: TGTGCCAGCAGTTACCAACAGGACCCAGGCCTGGCGGAGCAGTTCTTC
CDR3: CASSYQQDPGLAEQFF

size: -
D: -
V: TRBV21-1
J: TRBJ2-3
DNA: TGTGCCAGCAGCAGGCGGGACGGCTTCTCTTTT
CDR3: CASSRRDGFSF

size: -
D: -
V: TRBV19
J: TRBJ1-6
DNA: TGTGCCAGTAGTCAAGCCGACACATCTTATTCACCCCTCCACTTT
CDR3: CASSQADTSYSPLHF

size: -
D: -
V: TRBV5-4
J: TRBJ2-7
DNA: TGTGCCAGCAGCTTGGAGAGCAGTGGGGGCGAGCAGTACTTC
CDR3: CASSLESSGGEQYF

size: once
D: -
V: TRBV5-4
J: TRBJ2-1
DNA: TGTGCCAGCAGCTTGCCCCAGGGAAGTGGCTACAATGAGCAGTTCTTC
CDR3: CASSLPQGSGYNEQFF

size: -
D: -
V: TRBV7-6
J: TRBJ2-2
DNA: TGTGCCAGCAGCTTAGGGCCCGGGGAGCTGTTTTTT
CDR3: CASSLGPGELFF

size: -
D: -
V: TRBV19
J: TRBJ2-3
DNA: TGTGCCAGTAGTATTAAGGTCTACAGAAGCCCTAGCACAGATACGCAGTATTTT
CDR3: CASSIKVYRSPSTDTQYF

size: -
D: TRBD2
V: TRBV5-1
J: TRBJ2-2
DNA: TGCGCCAGCAGGGGCCCCCTAGCGGGGGGTCCGAACACCGGGGAGCTGTTTTTT
CDR3: CASRGPLAGGPNTGELFF